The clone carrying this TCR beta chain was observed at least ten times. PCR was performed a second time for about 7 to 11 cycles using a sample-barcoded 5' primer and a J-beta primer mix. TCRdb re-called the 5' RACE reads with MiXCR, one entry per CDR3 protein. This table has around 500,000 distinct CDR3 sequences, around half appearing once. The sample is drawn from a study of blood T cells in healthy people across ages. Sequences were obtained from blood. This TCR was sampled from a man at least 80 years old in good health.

CDR3 sequence: CASRAERSYEQYF. The CDR3 bases are TGTGCCAGCCGAGCGGAGAGGTCCTACGAGCAGTACTTC. This rearrangement joins TRBV6-6 to TRBJ2-7, with TRBD2 as a possible D gene (5 bases). This CDR3 is 13 amino acids long. V was clipped by 8 bases and J by 1 base, with 12 bases between them. Germline V gene lookup returns CDR1 MNHNY and CDR2 SVGAGI (reference sequence).